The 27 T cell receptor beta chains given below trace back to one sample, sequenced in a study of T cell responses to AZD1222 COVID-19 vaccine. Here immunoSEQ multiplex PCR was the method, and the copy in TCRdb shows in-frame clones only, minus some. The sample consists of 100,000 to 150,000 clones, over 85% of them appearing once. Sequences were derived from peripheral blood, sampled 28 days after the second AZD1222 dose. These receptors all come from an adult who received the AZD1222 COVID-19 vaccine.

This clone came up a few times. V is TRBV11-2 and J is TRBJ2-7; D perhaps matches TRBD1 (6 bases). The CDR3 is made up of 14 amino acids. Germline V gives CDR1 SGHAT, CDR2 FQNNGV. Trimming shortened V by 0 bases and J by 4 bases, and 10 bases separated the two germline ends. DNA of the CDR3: TGTGCCAGCAGCTTAGAACCTCAGGGGTACGAGCAGTACTTC. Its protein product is CASSLEPQGYEQYF.

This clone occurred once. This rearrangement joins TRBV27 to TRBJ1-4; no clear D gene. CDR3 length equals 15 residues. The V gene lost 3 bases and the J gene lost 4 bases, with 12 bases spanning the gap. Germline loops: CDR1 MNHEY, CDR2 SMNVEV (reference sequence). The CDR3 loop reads CASSFSRGRNEKLFF. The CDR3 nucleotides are TGTGCCAGCAGTTTTTCACGCGGACGTAATGAAAAACTGTTTTTT.

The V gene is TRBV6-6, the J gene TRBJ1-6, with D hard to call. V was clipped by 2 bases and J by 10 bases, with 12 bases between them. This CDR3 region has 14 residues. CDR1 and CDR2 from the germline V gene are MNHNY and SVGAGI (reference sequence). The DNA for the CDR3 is TGTGCCAGCAGTTACATCACGGTCGGCTCACCCCTCCACTTT. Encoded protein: CASSYITVGSPLHF.

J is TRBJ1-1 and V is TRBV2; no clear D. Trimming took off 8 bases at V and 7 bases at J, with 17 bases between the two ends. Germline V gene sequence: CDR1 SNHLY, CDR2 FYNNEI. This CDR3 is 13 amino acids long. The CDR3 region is CASSKGGRLEAFF. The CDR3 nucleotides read TGTGCCAGCTCCAAGGGTGGGAGACTTGAAGCTTTCTTT.

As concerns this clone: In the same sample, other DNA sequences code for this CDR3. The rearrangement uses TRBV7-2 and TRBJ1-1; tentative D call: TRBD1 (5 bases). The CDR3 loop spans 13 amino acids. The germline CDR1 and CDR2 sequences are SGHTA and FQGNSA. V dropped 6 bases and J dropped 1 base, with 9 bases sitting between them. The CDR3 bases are TGTGCCAGCAGTTTGACAGAGAACACTGAAGCTTTCTTT. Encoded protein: CASSLTENTEAFF.

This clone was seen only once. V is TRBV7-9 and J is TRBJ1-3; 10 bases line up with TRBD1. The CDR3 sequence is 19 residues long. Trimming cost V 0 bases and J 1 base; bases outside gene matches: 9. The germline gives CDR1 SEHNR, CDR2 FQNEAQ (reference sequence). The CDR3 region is CASSLALGTGEVSGNTIYF. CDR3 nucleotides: TGTGCCAGCAGCTTAGCGCTGGGGACAGGGGAGGTTTCTGGAAACACCATATATTTT.

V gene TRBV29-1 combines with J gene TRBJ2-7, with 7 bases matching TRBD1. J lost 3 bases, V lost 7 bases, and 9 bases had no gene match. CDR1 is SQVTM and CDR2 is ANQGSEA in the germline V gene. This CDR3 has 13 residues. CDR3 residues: CSARLGTDYEQYF. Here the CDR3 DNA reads TGCAGCGCAAGACTTGGGACAGACTACGAGCAGTACTTC.

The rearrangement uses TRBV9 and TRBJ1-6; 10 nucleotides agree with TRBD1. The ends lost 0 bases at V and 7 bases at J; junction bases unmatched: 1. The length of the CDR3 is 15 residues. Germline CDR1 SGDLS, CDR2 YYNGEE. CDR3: CASSVGGQGNSPLHF. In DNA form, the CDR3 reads TGTGCCAGCAGCGTAGGGGGACAGGGGAATTCACCCCTCCACTTT.

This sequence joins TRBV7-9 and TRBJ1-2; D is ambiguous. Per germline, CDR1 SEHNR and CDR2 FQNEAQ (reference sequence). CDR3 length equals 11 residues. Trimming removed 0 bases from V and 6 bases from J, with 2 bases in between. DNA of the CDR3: TGTGCCAGCAGCTTAGCGGATGGCTACACCTTC. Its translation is CASSLADGYTF. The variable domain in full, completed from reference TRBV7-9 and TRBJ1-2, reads DTGVSQNPRHKITKRGQNVTFRCDPISEHNRLYWYRQTLGQGPEFLTYFQNEAQLEKSRLLSDRFSAERPKGSFSTLEIQRTEQGDSAMYLCASSLADGYTFGSGTRLTVV.

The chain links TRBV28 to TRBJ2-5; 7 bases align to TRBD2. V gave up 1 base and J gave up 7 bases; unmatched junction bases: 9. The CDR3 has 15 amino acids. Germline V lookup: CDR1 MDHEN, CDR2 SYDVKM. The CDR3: CASSLLRTGGVTQYF. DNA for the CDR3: TGTGCCAGCAGTTTATTAAGGACGGGGGGAGTGACCCAGTACTTC.

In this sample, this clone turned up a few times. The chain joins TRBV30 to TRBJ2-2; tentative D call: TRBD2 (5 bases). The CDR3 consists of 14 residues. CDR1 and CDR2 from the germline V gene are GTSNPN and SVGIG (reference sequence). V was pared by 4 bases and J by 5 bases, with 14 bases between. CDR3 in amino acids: CAWNRGLGTGELFF. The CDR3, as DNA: TGTGCCTGGAATAGAGGGCTAGGGACCGGGGAGCTGTTTTTT.

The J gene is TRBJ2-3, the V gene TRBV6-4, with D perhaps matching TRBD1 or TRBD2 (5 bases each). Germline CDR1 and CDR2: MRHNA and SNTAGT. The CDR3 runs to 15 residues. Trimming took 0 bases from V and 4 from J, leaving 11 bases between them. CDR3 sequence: CASSDSGQGPDTQYF. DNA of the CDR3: TGTGCCAGCAGTGACTCGGGGCAGGGACCAGATACGCAGTATTTT.

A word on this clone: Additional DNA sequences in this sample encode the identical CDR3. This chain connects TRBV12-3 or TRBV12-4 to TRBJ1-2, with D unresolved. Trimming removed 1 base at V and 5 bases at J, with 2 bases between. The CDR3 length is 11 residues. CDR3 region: CASSLGYGYTF. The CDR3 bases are TGTGCCAGCAGTTTAGGGTATGGCTACACCTTC.

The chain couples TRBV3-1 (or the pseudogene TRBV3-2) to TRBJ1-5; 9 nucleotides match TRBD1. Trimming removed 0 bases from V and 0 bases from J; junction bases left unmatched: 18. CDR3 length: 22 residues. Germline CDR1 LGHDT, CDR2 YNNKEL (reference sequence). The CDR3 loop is CASSQDPGTGYETVDSNQPQHF. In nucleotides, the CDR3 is TGTGCCAGCAGCCAAGATCCCGGGACAGGGTACGAGACAGTCGATAGCAATCAGCCCCAGCATTTT.

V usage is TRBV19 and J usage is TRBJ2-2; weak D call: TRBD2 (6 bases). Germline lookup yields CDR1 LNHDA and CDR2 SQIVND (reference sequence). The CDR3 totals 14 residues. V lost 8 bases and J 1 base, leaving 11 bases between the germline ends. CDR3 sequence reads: CASGRRMNTGELFF. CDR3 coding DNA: TGTGCCAGTGGGAGGAGAATGAACACCGGGGAGCTGTTTTTT.

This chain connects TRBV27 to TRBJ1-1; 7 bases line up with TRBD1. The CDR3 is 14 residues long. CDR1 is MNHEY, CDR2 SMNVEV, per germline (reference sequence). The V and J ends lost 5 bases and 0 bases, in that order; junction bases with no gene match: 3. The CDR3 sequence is CASSMGQLNTEAFF. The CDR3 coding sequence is TGTGCCAGCAGTATGGGACAGCTGAACACTGAAGCTTTCTTT.

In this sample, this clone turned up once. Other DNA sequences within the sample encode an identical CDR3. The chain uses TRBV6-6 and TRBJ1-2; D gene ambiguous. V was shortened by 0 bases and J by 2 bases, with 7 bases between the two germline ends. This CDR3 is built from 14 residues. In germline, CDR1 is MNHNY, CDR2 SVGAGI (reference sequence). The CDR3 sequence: CASSYSKGNYGYTF. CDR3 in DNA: TGTGCCAGCAGTTACTCGAAAGGGAACTATGGCTACACCTTC.

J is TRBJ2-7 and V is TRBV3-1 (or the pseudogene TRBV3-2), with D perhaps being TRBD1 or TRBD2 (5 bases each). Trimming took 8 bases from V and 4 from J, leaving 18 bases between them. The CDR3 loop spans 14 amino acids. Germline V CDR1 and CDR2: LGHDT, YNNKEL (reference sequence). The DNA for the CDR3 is TGTGCCAGCGCCCTAGGGGCTAGCCGATACGAGCAGTACTTC. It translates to CASALGASRYEQYF.

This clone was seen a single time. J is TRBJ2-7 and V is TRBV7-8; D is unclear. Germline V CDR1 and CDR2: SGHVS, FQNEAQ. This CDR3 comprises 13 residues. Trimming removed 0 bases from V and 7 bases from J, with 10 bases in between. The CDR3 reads CASSLAGLREQYF. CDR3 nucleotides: TGTGCCAGCAGCTTAGCAGGGTTGAGGGAGCAGTACTTC.

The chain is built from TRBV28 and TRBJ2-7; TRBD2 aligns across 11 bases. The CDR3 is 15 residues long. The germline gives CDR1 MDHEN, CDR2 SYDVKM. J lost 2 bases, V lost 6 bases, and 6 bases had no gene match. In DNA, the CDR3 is TGTGCCAGCAGCCTCAGACTAGCGGGACCCTACGAGCAGTACTTC. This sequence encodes CASSLRLAGPYEQYF.

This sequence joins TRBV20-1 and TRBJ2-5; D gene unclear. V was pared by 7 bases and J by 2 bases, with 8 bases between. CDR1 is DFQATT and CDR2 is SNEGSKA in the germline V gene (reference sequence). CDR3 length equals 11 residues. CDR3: CSGIGQETQYF. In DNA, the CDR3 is TGCAGTGGTATCGGGCAAGAGACCCAGTACTTC.

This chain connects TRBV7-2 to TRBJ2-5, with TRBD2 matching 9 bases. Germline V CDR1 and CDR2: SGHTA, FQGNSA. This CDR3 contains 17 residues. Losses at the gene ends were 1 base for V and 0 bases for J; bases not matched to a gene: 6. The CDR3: CASSLGGAGGYQETQYF. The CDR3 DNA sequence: TGTGCCAGCAGCTTAGGAGGAGCGGGGGGCTACCAAGAGACCCAGTACTTC.

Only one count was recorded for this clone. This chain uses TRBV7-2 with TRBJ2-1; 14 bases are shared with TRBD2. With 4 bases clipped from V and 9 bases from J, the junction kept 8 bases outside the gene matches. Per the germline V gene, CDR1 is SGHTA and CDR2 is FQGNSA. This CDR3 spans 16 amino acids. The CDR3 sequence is CASSSHGTSGRGEQFF. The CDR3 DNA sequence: TGTGCCAGCAGCTCCCACGGGACTAGCGGGAGAGGTGAGCAGTTCTTC. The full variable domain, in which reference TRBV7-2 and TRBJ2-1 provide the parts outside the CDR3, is GAGVSQSPSNKVTEKGKDVELRCDPISGHTALYWYRQSLGQGLEFLIYFQGNSAPDKSGLPSDRFSAERTGGSVSTLTIQRTQQEDSAVYLCASSSHGTSGRGEQFFGPGTRLTVL.

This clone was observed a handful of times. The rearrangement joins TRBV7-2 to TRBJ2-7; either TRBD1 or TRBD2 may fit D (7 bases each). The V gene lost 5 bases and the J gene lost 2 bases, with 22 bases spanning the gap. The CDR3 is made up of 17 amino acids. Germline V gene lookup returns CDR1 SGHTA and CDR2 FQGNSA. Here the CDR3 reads CASSTRGGGLVPYEQYF. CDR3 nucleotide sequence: TGTGCCAGCAGCACCAGGGGGGGCGGGCTCGTCCCCTACGAGCAGTACTTC.

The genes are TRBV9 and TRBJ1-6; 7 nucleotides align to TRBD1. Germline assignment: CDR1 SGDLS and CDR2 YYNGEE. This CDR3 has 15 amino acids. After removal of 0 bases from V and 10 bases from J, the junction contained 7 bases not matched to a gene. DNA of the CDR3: TGTGCCAGCAGCGTAGAACAGGGGCCCGGGTCACCCCTCCACTTT. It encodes CASSVEQGPGSPLHF.

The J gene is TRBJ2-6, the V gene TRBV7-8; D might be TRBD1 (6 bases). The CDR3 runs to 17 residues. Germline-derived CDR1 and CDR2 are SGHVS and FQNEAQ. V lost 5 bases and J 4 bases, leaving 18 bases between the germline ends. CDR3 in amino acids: CASSPRVGAQGANVLTF. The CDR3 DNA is TGTGCCAGCAGCCCACGAGTGGGGGCGCAGGGGGCCAACGTCCTGACTTTC.

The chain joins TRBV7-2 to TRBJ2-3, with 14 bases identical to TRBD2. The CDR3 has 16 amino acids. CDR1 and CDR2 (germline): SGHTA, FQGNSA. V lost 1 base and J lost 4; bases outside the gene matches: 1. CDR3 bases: TGTGCCAGCAGCTTAGGACTAGCGGGGGGGGCAGATACGCAGTATTTT. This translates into CASSLGLAGGADTQYF.